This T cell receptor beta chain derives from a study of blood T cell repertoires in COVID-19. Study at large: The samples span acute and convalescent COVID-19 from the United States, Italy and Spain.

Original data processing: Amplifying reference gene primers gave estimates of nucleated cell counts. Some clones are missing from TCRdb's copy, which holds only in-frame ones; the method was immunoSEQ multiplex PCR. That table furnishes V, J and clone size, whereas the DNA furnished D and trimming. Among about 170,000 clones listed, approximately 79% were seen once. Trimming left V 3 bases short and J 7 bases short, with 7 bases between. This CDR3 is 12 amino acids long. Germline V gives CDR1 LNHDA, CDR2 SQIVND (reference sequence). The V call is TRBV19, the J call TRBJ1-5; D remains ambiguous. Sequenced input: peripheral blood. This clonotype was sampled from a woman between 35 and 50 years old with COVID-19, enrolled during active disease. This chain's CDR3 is CASSMSQQPQHF. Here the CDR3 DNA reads TGTGCCAGTAGTATGTCCCAACAGCCCCAGCATTTT.